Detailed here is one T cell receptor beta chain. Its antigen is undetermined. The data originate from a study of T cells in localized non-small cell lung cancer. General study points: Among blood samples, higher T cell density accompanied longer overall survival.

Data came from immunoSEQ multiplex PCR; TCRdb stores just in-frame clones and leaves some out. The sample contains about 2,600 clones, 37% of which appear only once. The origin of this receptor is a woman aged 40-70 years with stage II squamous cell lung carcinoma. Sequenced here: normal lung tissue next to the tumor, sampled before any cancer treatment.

CDR3 protein: CASSDGQGGPSKFF. CDR3 DNA: TGCGCCAGCAGCGATGGACAGGGGGGGCCTAGTAAGTTCTTC. The chain uses TRBV10-2 and TRBJ2-1; 10 nucleotides match TRBD1. Germline CDR1 reads WSHSY; CDR2 reads SAAADI. This CDR3 has 14 amino acids. Trimming removed 6 bases from V and 14 bases from J; junction bases left unmatched: 13.